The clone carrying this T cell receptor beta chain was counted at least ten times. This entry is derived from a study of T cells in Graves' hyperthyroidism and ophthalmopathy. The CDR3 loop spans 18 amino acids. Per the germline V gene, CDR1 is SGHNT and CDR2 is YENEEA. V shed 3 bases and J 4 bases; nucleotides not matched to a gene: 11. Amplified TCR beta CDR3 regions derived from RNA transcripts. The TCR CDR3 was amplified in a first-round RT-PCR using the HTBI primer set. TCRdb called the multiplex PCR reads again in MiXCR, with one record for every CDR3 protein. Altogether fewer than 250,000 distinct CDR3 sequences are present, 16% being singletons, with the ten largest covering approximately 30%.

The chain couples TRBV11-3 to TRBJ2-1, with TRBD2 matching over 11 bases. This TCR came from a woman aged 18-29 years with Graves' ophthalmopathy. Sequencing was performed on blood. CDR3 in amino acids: CASSLDRTGTSGYNEQFF. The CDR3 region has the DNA TGTGCCAGCAGCTTGGACAGGACCGGGACTAGCGGATACAATGAGCAGTTCTTC. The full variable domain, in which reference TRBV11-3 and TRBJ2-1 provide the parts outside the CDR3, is EAGVVQSPRYKIIEKKQPVAFWCNPISGHNTLYWYLQNLGQGPELLIRYENEEAVDDSQLPKDRFSAERLKGVDSTLKIQPAELGDSAVYLCASSLDRTGTSGYNEQFFGPGTRLTVL.